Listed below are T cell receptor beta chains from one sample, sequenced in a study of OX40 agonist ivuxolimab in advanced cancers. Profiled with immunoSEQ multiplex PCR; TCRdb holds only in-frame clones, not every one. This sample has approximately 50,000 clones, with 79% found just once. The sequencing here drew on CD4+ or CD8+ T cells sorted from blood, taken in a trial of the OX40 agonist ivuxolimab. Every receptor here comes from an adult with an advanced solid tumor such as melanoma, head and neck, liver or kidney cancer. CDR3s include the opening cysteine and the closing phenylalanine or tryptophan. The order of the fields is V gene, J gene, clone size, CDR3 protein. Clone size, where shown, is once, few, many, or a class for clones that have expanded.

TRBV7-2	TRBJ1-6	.	CASSPNRADNSPLHF
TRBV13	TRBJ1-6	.	CASSLVGGHSPLHF
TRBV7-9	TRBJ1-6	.	CASSPGGSNSPLHF
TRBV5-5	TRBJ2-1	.	CASSLGQYNEQFF
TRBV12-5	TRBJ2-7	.	CASGRDAGYEQYF
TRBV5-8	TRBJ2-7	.	CASSPEAGIYEQYF
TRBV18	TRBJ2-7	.	CASSLYPYEQYF
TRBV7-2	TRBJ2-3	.	CASSPGQGPDTQYF
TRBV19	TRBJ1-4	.	CASSIGGRRGATNEKLFF
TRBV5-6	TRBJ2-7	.	CASSLVDGYEQYF
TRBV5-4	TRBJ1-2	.	CASSFQAGYTF
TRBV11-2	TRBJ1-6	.	CASSHPQGKRSPLHF
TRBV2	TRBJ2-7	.	CASSETNMGQPDF
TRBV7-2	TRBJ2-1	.	CASSKRGDTAPRNEQFF
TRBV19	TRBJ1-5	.	CASRWDRLSNQPQHF
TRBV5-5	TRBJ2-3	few	CASSLVGTTLSTDTQYF
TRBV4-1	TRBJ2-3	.	CASSQGGWGLAGDPRDTQYF
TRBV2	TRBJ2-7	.	CASSQTSGVSYEQYF
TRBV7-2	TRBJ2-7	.	CASSLSQNSYEQYF
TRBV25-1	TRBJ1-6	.	CASRASGQGNSPLHF
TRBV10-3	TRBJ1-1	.	CAIRSTGGKGTEAFF
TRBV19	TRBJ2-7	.	CASSGTAPGEQYF
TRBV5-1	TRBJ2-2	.	CASSPTVEVGELFF
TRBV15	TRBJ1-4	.	CATSRGDRGTNEKLFF
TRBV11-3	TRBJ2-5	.	CASSLDRGKTQYF
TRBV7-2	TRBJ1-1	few	CASSFPGGGTEAFF
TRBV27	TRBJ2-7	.	CASRLRDSPVRDRLYEQYF
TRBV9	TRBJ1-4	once	CASSVGTGVGEKLFF
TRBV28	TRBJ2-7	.	CASSRTTGGLDEQYF
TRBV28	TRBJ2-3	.	CASSSTSGRGWSTDTQYF
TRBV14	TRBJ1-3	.	CASSQERYRISSGNTIYF
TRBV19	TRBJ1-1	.	CASSIGKNNVNTEAFF
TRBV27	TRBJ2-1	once	CASSAQILAGARNEQFF
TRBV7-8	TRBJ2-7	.	CASSLTSGGAGALYEQYF
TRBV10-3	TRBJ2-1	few	CAISRLAGGTEYEQFF
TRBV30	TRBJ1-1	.	CAWSPGPWGTEAFF
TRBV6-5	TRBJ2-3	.	CASSQSRARPDTQYF
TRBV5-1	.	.	CASSLDSFYEQYF
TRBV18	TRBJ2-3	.	CASSRGADTQYF
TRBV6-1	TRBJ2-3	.	CASSAGLAGNTDTQYF
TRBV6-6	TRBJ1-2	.	CASTKKGRNYGYTF
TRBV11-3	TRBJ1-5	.	CASTRGRRSAIYSNQPQHF